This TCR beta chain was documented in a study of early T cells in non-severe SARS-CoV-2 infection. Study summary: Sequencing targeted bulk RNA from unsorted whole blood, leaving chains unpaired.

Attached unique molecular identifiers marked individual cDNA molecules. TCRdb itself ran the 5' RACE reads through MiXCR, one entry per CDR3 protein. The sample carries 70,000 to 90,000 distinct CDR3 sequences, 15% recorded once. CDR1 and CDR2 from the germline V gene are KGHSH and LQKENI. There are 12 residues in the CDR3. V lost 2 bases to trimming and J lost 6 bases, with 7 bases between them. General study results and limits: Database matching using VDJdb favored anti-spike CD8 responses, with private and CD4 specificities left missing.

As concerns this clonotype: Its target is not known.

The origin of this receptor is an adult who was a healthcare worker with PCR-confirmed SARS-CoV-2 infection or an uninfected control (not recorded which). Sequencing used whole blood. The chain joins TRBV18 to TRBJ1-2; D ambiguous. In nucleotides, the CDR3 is TGTGCCAGCTCACCAACCCGAGATGGCTACACCTTC. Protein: CASSPTRDGYTF.